The rows below give T cell receptor beta chains drawn from one sample of a study of shared clonotypes between healthy human individuals. Measured with immunoSEQ multiplex PCR; TCRdb has only the in-frame clones, and not every one. The table has 2.3 million or so clones, 85% to 95% seen once; the top ten hold about 0.37%. Sequencing was done on a sample of naive CD4+ T cells from PBMCs. The receptors stem from a man aged 18 to 30 in good health. Some clones in this sample may be carry-over from other donors' samples. CDR3s include the opening cysteine and the closing phenylalanine or tryptophan. A D gene is named only where the DNA matches it firmly. Not every row has a clone size; where given, it reads once, few, many or a size class.

NA	TRBV28	NA	TRBJ1-2	CASSSATGINYGYTF	TGTGCCAGCAGTTCAGCAACAGGGATTAACTATGGCTACACCTTC
NA	TRBV5-1	NA	TRBJ2-5	CASSLYQGPGFTQETQYF	TGCGCCAGCAGCTTGTATCAGGGGCCCGGATTTACCCAAGAGACCCAGTACTTC
NA	TRBV5-1	NA	TRBJ1-5	CASSPGGGAQPQHF	TGCGCCAGCAGCCCGGGGGGAGGGGCTCAGCCCCAGCATTTT
NA	TRBV7-8	TRBD2	TRBJ2-1	CASSQTSGRSYNEQFF	TGTGCCAGCAGCCAGACTAGCGGGAGATCTTACAATGAGCAGTTCTTC
NA	TRBV5-1	NA	TRBJ1-2	CASSLVGGADYGYTF	TGCGCCAGCAGCTTGGTCGGCGGGGCTGACTATGGCTACACCTTC
NA	TRBV7-2	TRBD2	TRBJ2-7	CASSLAGAGSYEQYF	TGTGCCAGCAGCTTAGCTGGAGCGGGGTCCTACGAGCAGTACTTC
NA	TRBV19	NA	TRBJ1-5	CASKIFDSLSQPQHF	TGTGCCAGCAAAATATTCGACAGCCTAAGTCAGCCCCAGCATTTT
NA	TRBV11-2	NA	TRBJ2-7	CASSPVGAVGVRYF	TGTGCCAGCAGCCCTGTGGGGGCGGTGGGGGTTCGATACTTC
few	TRBV12-5	NA	TRBJ2-2	CASGFLTGELFF	TGTGCTAGTGGTTTCCTCACCGGGGAGCTGTTTTTT
NA	TRBV7-9	NA	TRBJ1-2	CASSLRERRTPYGYTF	TGTGCCAGCAGCTTACGAGAAAGAAGGACACCGTATGGCTACACCTTC
NA	TRBV7-3	NA	TRBJ2-1	CASSSSRGDYNEQFF	TGTGCCAGCAGCTCTAGCCGAGGGGACTACAATGAGCAGTTCTTC
NA	TRBV19	TRBD2	TRBJ2-1	CASSSGSSSYNEQFF	TGTGCCAGTAGCAGCGGGAGTAGCTCCTACAATGAGCAGTTCTTC
NA	TRBV19	NA	TRBJ2-5	CASSRLPRVTQYF	TGTGCCAGTAGTCGCCTACCTAGGGTGACCCAGTACTTC
NA	TRBV5-1	NA	TRBJ2-5	CASSLAPGQETQYF	TGCGCCAGCAGCTTGGCCCCGGGTCAAGAGACCCAGTACTTC
NA	TRBV11-2	TRBD2	TRBJ2-2	CASSPSGLAGGTGELFF	TGTGCCAGCAGCCCCAGCGGACTAGCGGGAGGCACCGGGGAGCTGTTTTTT
NA	TRBV28	TRBD1	TRBJ1-2	CASSLGLGTGGYTF	TGTGCCAGCAGTTTAGGACTCGGGACAGGGGGCTACACCTTC
NA	TRBV28	NA	TRBJ1-2	CAINFRSGYTF	TGTGCCATCAACTTCCGGTCTGGCTACACCTTC
NA	TRBV5-1	NA	TRBJ1-2	CASSLVAGVFDYGYTF	TGCGCCAGCAGCTTGGTAGCCGGGGTATTCGACTATGGCTACACCTTC
NA	TRBV28	TRBD1	TRBJ1-5	CASSGKSDRGLSQPQHF	TGTGCCAGCAGCGGGAAGTCGGACAGGGGATTGAGTCAGCCCCAGCATTTT
NA	TRBV5-4	TRBD2	TRBJ2-7	CASSPPTSGIAEQYF	TGTGCCAGCAGCCCACCTACTAGCGGGATTGCCGAGCAGTACTTC
once	TRBV6-6	NA	TRBJ1-3	CASSYPFQSPIYF	TGTGCCAGCAGTTACCCCTTTCAGAGCCCCATATATTTT
NA	TRBV7-2	NA	TRBJ2-1	CAQAGRSYNEQFF	TGTGCACAGGCGGGGCGATCCTACAATGAGCAGTTCTTC
NA	TRBV7-8	NA	TRBJ2-1	CASSFGSSSYNEQFF	TGTGCCAGCAGCTTTGGATCCAGCTCCTACAATGAGCAGTTCTTC
NA	TRBV27	NA	TRBJ1-3	CASSLSGGNTIYF	TGTGCCAGCAGTTTATCGGGAGGAAACACCATATATTTT
NA	TRBV7-9	NA	TRBJ2-1	CASSLGLALEQFF	TGTGCCAGCAGCTTAGGGCTAGCCCTTGAGCAGTTCTTC
NA	TRBV6-5	NA	TRBJ1-3	CASRGDGNTIYF	TGTGCCAGCAGGGGGGACGGAAACACCATATATTTT
NA	TRBV28	TRBD1	TRBJ2-7	CASSQPGDRASYEQYF	TGTGCCAGCAGCCAACCAGGGGACAGGGCGAGCTACGAGCAGTACTTC
NA	TRBV7-9	NA	TRBJ2-6	CASSSIRAGANVLTF	TGTGCCAGCAGCTCGATTAGGGCTGGGGCCAACGTCCTGACTTTC
NA	TRBV4-1	NA	TRBJ1-4	CASRPGGATNEKLFF	TGCGCCAGCCGCCCGGGGGGTGCAACTAATGAAAAACTGTTTTTT
NA	TRBV7-3	NA	TRBJ1-1	CASSLKTAANTEAFF	TGTGCCAGCAGCTTAAAAACCGCGGCGAACACTGAAGCTTTCTTT
NA	TRBV28	NA	TRBJ1-2	CASSFGQRGYTF	TGTGCCAGCAGTTTTGGGCAGCGGGGCTACACCTTC
NA	TRBV5-1	NA	TRBJ2-5	CASSLDVRHQETQYF	TGCGCCAGCAGCTTGGACGTCAGACACCAAGAGACCCAGTACTTC
NA	TRBV28	TRBD1	TRBJ2-3	CASSIGGTDTQYF	TGTGCCAGCAGTATAGGGGGCACTGATACGCAGTATTTT
few	TRBV7-9	NA	TRBJ1-2	CASSSYRATANYGYTF	TGTGCCAGCAGCTCTTATAGGGCGACCGCTAACTATGGCTACACCTTC
NA	TRBV27	NA	TRBJ2-3	CASTADTDTQYF	TGTGCCAGCACGGCAGACACAGATACGCAGTATTTT
NA	TRBV18	TRBD1	TRBJ2-7	CASSPLGTGIYEQYF	TGTGCCAGCTCACCATTAGGGACAGGGATCTACGAGCAGTACTTC
NA	TRBV19	NA	TRBJ2-1	CASSIVAGANEQFF	TGTGCCAGTAGTATAGTTGCCGGGGCCAATGAGCAGTTCTTC
NA	TRBV4-2	NA	TRBJ2-7	CASSQGQGNYEQYF	TGTGCCAGCAGCCAAGGGCAGGGTAACTACGAGCAGTACTTC
once	TRBV27	NA	TRBJ2-7	CASSFRHQQYF	TGTGCCAGCAGTTTTAGGCACCAGCAGTACTTC
NA	TRBV2	TRBD1	TRBJ2-7	CASSPGGSYEQYF	TGTGCCAGCAGTCCAGGGGGTTCCTACGAGCAGTACTTC
NA	TRBV5-1	TRBD2	TRBJ2-3	CASSSTGTSGTDTQYF	TGCGCCAGCAGCTCCACCGGGACTAGCGGCACAGATACGCAGTATTTT
NA	TRBV28	NA	TRBJ2-7	CATLRRVLYEQYF	TGTGCCACCCTTCGGAGAGTCCTCTACGAGCAGTACTTC
NA	TRBV5-1	NA	TRBJ2-1	CASSHSVGTPYNEQFF	TGCGCCAGCAGCCACTCAGTCGGGACACCTTACAATGAGCAGTTCTTC
NA	TRBV5-6	NA	TRBJ2-7	CASSSKDLRGEQYF	TGTGCCAGCAGCTCAAAAGATTTAAGGGGGGAGCAGTACTTC
NA	TRBV2	TRBD1	TRBJ1-1	CASSVDRDGSEAFF	TGTGCCAGCAGCGTTGACAGGGACGGGTCTGAAGCTTTCTTT